This T cell receptor beta chain is from a study of early T cells in non-severe SARS-CoV-2 infection. Study at large: RNA in bulk from unsorted whole blood was sequenced, and chains were unpaired.

This clonotype was seen ten or more times. In TCRdb, the 5' RACE reads were re-called with MiXCR into one record per CDR3 protein. The sample has around 20,000 distinct CDR3 sequences; 4% to 4.5% are singletons. V was cut by 4 bases and J by 5 bases, with 17 bases left in between. Germline V gene lookup returns CDR1 MNHNY and CDR2 SVGAGI (reference sequence). The length of the CDR3 is 16 residues. The TCR was taken from an adult who was a healthcare worker with PCR-confirmed SARS-CoV-2 infection or an uninfected control (not recorded which). The chain uses TRBV6-6 and TRBJ2-2; possible D gene TRBD2, 5 bases. The source material was whole blood. CDR3 sequence: CASSSPTGIRTGELFF. CDR3 in DNA: TGTGCCAGCAGTTCACCAACGGGGATACGAACCGGGGAGCTGTTTTTT.